This T cell receptor beta chain derives from a study of PD-L1 blockade in urothelial cancer. About the research overall: Patients' histories included 0 to 3 prior chemotherapy regimens. Blood analysis was done at 3 weeks (second dose) and 6 weeks after treatment began.

Clones were sequenced by immunoSEQ multiplex PCR, and TCRdb holds only the in-frame ones, with some missing. This sample has tens of thousands of clones, with around four fifths found just once. Specified time point: pretreatment peripheral blood. There were between 1 and 8 samples from each patient, taken pretreatment and on-treatment. The germline V and J ends were trimmed by 6 bases and 4 bases, with 7 bases remaining between them. CDR1 is LNHDA, CDR2 SQIVND, per germline (reference sequence). The CDR3 has 11 residues. This clone turned up a few times. The specimen was PBMCs, collected around atezolizumab (anti-PD-L1) treatment. The sequence was collected from a man aged 35 to 55 with urothelial cancer. The rearrangement links TRBV19 to TRBJ2-7; D remains unclear. The CDR3 loop reads CASSNLYEQYF. Here the CDR3 DNA reads TGTGCCAGTAGCAACTTATACGAGCAGTACTTC.